This T cell receptor (beta chain) was recovered during a study of CD4 T cell repertoires in COVID-19. Overall study: After 10 days of IL-2 expansion, CFSE-low cells were relabeled and restimulated with other coronavirus spikes. General study points: Between about 6 and 28% of SARS-CoV-2 clonotypes also appeared in SARS-CoV and/or HKU1 spike cultures.

The germline CDR1 and CDR2 sequences are MDHEN and SYDVKM. Trimming took 6 bases from V and 5 from J, leaving 14 bases between them. This CDR3 comprises 13 residues. The repertoire was sequenced with immunoSEQ multiplex PCR; TCRdb's copy has only in-frame clones and lacks some. The table includes about 75,000 clones, under 90% detected once. As regards this clone: Its antigen is not identified.

Mild-to-severe COVID-19 survivors were the donors. These memory T cells were uncultured and sequenced directly after ex vivo isolation. The sample consisted of CD4+ T cells from peripheral blood, taken after recovery from COVID-19. This receptor was identified in a human donor who had COVID-19. J is TRBJ2-7 and V is TRBV28; D is ambiguous. CDR3 residues: CASRELSLNEQYF. In DNA, the CDR3 is TGTGCCAGCAGGGAGTTAAGCTTAAACGAGCAGTACTTC.